This entry concerns a single T cell receptor beta chain. Its specificity is not known. The survey-level immunoSEQ assay was used. Assay used: immunoSEQ multiplex PCR; TCRdb lists only in-frame clones, some missing. Found here are approximately 46,000 clones, around 85% of them singletons; the top ten hold about 0.41%. Trimming cost V 7 bases and J 0 bases, with 7 bases left between them. Germline assignment: CDR1 MNHEY and CDR2 SVGAGI. This CDR3 is built from 14 residues. The sample originates from a study of fetal regulatory T cell absence and autoimmunity. Across the study: Exocrine pancreas autoimmunity occurred in IPEX patients lacking clinical diabetes. Study-level points and caveats: In IPEX syndrome, oligoclonal enrichment was read as supporting prenatal antigen-driven autoimmunity in the pancreas. Pancreas and cord blood did not differ much in TRB family usage.

Sequenced material: cord blood. This rearrangement joins TRBV6-5 to TRBJ2-6; D gene ambiguous. The source is a newborn boy with IPEX syndrome. The CDR3 DNA reads TGTGCCAGCACCCCCAGCTCTGGGGCCAACGTCCTGACTTTC. Amino acids: CASTPSSGANVLTF.